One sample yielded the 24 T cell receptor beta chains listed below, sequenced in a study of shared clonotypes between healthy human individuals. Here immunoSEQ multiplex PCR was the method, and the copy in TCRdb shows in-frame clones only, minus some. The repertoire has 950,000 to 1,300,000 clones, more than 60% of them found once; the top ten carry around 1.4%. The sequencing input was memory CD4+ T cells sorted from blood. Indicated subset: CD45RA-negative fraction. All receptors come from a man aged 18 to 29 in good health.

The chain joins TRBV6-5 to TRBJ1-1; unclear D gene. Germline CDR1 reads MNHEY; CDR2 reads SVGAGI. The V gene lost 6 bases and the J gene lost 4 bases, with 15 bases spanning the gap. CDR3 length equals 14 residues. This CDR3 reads CASSPPPGGTEAFF. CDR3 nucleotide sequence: TGTGCCAGCAGCCCCCCACCGGGCGGCACTGAAGCTTTCTTT.

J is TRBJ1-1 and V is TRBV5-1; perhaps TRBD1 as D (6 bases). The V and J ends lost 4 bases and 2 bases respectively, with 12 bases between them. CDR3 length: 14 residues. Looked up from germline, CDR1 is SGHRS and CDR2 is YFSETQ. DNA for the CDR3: TGCGCCAGCAGCAACGGACAGAAAAACACTGAAGCTTTCTTT. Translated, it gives CASSNGQKNTEAFF.

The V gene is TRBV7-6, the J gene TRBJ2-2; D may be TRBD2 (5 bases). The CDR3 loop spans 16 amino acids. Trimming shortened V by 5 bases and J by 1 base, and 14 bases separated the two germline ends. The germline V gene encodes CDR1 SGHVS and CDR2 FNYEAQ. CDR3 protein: CASSATRRENTGELFF. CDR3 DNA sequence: TGTGCCAGCAGCGCTACCCGACGGGAGAACACCGGGGAGCTGTTTTTT.

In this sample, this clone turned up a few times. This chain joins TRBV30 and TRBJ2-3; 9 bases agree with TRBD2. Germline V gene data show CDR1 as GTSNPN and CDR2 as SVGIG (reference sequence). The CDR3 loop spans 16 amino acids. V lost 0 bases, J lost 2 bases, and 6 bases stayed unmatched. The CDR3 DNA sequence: TGTGCCTGGAGTGTGTGGAGCGGGGGGCTCACAGATACGCAGTATTTT. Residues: CAWSVWSGGLTDTQYF.

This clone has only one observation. CDR3 bases: TGTGCCGTTAGCGGGGGGAATGGGGATACGCAGTATTTT. Encoded protein: CAVSGGNGDTQYF. This chain uses TRBV30 with TRBJ2-3, with 10 bases lining up with TRBD2. V lost 8 bases, J lost 6 bases, and 8 bases stayed unmatched. This CDR3 comprises 13 residues. The V gene's germline CDR1 is GTSNPN and CDR2 SVGIG (reference sequence).

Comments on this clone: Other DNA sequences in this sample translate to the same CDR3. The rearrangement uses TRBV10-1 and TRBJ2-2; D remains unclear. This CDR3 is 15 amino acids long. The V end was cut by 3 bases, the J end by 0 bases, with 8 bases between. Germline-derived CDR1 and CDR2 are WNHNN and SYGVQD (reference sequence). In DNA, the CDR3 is TGCGCCAGCAGTGAAGGCTCCGCGAACACCGGGGAGCTGTTTTTT. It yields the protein CASSEGSANTGELFF.

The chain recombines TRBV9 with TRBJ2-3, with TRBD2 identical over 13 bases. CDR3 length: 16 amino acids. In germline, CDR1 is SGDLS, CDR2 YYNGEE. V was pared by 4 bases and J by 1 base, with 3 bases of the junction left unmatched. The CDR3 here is CASSPGLAGGTDTQYF. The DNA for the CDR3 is TGTGCCAGCAGCCCAGGACTAGCGGGGGGCACAGATACGCAGTATTTT. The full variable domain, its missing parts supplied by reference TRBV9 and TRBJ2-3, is DSGVTQTPKHLITATGQRVTLRCSPRSGDLSVYWYQQSLDQGLQFLIQYYNGEERAKGNILERFSAQQFPDLHSELNLSSLELGDSALYFCASSPGLAGGTDTQYFGPGTRLTVL.

CDR3 DNA sequence: TGTGCCAGCAGTGAACAGGGGTACAATCAGCCCCAGCATTTT. It specifies CASSEQGYNQPQHF. The V and J genes are TRBV2 and TRBJ1-5, with D possibly TRBD1 on 6 matching bases. The length of the CDR3 is 14 residues. V was trimmed by 2 bases and J by 3 bases, leaving 8 bases between them. CDR1 is SNHLY, CDR2 FYNNEI, per germline.

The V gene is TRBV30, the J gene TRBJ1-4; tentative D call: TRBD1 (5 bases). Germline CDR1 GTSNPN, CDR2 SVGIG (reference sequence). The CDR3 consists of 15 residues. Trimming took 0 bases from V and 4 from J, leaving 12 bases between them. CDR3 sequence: CAWSVQSGDNEKLFF. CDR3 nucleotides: TGTGCCTGGAGTGTACAGTCGGGGGATAATGAAAAACTGTTTTTT.

The CDR3 sequence is CASSESRDILLTDTQYF. The DNA for the CDR3 is TGCGCCAGCAGTGAGTCAAGGGACATTTTACTCACAGATACGCAGTATTTT. The chain carries TRBV10-1 and TRBJ2-3, with D perhaps matching TRBD1 (6 bases). CDR1 is WNHNN and CDR2 is SYGVQD in the germline V gene (reference sequence). The CDR3 is 17 residues long. Trimming took 0 bases from V and 2 from J, leaving 15 bases between them.

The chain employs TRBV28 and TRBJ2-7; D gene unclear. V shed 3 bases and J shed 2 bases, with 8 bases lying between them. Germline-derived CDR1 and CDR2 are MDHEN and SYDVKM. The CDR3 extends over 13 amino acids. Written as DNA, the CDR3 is TGTGCCAGCAGTTTCGGGTTAGCCTACGAGCAGTACTTC. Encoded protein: CASSFGLAYEQYF. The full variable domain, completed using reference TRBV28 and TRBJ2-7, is DVKVTQSSRYLVKRTGEKVFLECVQDMDHENMFWYRQDPGLGLRLIYFSYDVKMKEKGDIPEGYSVSREKKERFSLILESASTNQTSMYLCASSFGLAYEQYFGPGTRLTVT.

The CDR3 nucleotides read TGTGCCAGCAGTGAGGGCGGGAGGGCTGGAGATACGCAGTATTTT. Translated, it gives CASSEGGRAGDTQYF. The V gene is TRBV6-1, the J gene TRBJ2-3, with 9 bases fitting TRBD2. The germline V gene has CDR1 MNHNS and CDR2 SASEGT. Trimming cost V 3 bases and J 5 bases; bases outside gene matches: 6. The CDR3 extends over 15 amino acids.

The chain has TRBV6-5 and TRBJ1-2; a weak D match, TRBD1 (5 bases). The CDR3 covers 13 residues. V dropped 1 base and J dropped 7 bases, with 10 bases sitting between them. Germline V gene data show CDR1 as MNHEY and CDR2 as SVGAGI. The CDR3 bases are TGTGCCAGCAGTTACTTCGAGGGGAGTGGCTACACCTTC. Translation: CASSYFEGSGYTF.

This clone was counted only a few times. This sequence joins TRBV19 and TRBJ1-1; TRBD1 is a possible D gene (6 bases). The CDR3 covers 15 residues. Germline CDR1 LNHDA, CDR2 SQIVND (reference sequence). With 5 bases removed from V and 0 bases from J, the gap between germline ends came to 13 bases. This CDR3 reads CASSVGTRMNTEAFF. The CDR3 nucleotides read TGTGCCAGTAGTGTAGGGACAAGGATGAACACTGAAGCTTTCTTT. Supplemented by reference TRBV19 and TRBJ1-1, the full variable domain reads DGGITQSPKYLFRKEGQNVTLSCEQNLNHDAMYWYRQDPGQGLRLIYYSQIVNDFQKGDIAEGYSVSREKKESFPLTVTSAQKNPTAFYLCASSVGTRMNTEAFFGQGTRLTVV.

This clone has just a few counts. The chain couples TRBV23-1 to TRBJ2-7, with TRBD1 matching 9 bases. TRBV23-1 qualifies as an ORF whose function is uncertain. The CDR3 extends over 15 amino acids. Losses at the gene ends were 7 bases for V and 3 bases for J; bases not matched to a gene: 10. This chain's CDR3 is CASKTGTGRGYEQYF. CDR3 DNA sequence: TGCGCCAGCAAAACCGGGACAGGGAGAGGCTACGAGCAGTACTTC.

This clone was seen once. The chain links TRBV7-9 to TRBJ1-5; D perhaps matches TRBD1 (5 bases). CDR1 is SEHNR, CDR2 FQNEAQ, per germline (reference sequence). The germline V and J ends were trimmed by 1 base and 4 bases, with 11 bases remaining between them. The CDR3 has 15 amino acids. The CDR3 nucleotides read TGTGCCAGCAGCTTAGGCAGGGAGCGAAATCAGCCCCAGCATTTT. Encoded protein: CASSLGRERNQPQHF.

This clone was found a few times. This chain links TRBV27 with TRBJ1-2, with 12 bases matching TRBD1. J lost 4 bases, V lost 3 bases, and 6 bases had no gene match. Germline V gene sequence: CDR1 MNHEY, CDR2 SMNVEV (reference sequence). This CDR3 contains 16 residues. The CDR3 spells CASSLIGTGGVYGYTF. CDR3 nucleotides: TGTGCCAGCAGTTTGATCGGGACAGGGGGCGTCTATGGCTACACCTTC.

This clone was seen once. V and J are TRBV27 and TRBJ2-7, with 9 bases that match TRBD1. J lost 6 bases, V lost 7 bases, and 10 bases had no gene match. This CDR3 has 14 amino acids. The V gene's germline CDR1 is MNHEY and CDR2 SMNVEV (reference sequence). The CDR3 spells CASTRDRAYGEQYF. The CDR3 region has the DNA TGTGCCAGCACCCGGGACAGGGCTTATGGCGAGCAGTACTTC.

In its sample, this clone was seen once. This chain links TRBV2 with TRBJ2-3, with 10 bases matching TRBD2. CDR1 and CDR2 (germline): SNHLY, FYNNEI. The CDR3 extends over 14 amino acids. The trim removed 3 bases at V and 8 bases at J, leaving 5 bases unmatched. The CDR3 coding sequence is TGTGCCAGCAGTGAGAGCGGGAGGGCCGGTACGCAGTATTTT. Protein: CASSESGRAGTQYF.

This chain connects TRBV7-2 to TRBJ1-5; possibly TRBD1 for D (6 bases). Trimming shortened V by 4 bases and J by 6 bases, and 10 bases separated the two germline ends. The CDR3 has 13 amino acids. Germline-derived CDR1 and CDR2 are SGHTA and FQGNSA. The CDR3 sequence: CASSYRAGQPQHF. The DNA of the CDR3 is TGTGCCAGCAGCTACAGGGCGGGTCAGCCCCAGCATTTT.

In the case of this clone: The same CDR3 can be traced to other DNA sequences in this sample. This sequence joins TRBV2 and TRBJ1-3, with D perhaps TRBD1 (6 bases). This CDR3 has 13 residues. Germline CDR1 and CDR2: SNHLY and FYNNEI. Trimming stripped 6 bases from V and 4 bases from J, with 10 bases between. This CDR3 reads CASRADSGNTIYF. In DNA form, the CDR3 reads TGTGCCAGCAGAGCGGACAGCGGAAACACCATATATTTT.

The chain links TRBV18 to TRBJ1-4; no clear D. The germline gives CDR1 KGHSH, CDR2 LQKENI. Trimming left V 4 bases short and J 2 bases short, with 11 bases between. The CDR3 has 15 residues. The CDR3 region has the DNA TGTGCCAGCTCACAGAGGGAATCGACTAATGAAAAACTGTTTTTT. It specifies CASSQRESTNEKLFF.

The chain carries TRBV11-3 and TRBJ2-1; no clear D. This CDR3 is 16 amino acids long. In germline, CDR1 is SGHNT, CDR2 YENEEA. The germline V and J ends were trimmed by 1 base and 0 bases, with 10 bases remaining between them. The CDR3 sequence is CASSLGPTSSYNEQFF. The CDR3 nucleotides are TGTGCCAGCAGCTTAGGTCCGACGAGCTCCTACAATGAGCAGTTCTTC. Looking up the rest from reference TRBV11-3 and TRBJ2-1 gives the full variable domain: EAGVVQSPRYKIIEKKQPVAFWCNPISGHNTLYWYLQNLGQGPELLIRYENEEAVDDSQLPKDRFSAERLKGVDSTLKIQPAELGDSAVYLCASSLGPTSSYNEQFFGPGTRLTVL.

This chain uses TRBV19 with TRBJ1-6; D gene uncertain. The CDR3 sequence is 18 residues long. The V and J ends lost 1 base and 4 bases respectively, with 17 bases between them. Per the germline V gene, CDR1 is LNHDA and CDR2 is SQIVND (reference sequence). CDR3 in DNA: TGTGCCAGTAGTATAGGAGCAGTTCAGTCCACTTATAATTCACCCCTCCACTTT. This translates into CASSIGAVQSTYNSPLHF.